These 29 T cell receptor beta chains were all obtained from the same sample, sequenced in a study of CD8+ T cells in alopecia areata. cDNA reverse transcribed from extracted RNA served as the sequencing template. The protocol was immunoSEQ multiplex PCR, while the TCRdb copy is restricted to in-frame clones and leaves out a portion. The table includes 80,000 or so clones, about 71% detected once. Treatment indicated: oral pan-JAK inhibitor, 5-10 mg twice daily. Material: CD8+ T cells sorted from blood, obtained at week 24, from a patient treated with tofacitinib. The receptors were gathered from a human donor with alopecia areata.

This clone was detected only a few times. For the CDR3, the DNA is TGTGCCAGCAGTTCGAGCGCCACCGGGGAGCTGTTTTTT. Protein product: CASSSSATGELFF. The chain recombines TRBV7-9 with TRBJ2-2, with D uncertain. The germline V gene has CDR1 SEHNR and CDR2 FQNEAQ (reference sequence). V lost 6 bases and J lost 4, with 9 bases in between. This CDR3 spans 13 amino acids.

The V gene is TRBV11-2, the J gene TRBJ1-6, with a weak D call TRBD1 (5 bases). The germline gives CDR1 SGHAT, CDR2 FQNNGV. CDR3 size: 17 residues. Trimming removed 1 base from V and 1 base from J, with 11 bases in between. The CDR3 loop reads CASSLGGGESYNSPLHF. CDR3 DNA: TGTGCCAGCAGCTTAGGTGGGGGGGAGTCCTATAATTCACCCCTCCACTTT. The full variable domain, in which reference TRBV11-2 and TRBJ1-6 provide the parts outside the CDR3, is EAGVAQSPRYKIIEKRQSVAFWCNPISGHATLYWYQQILGQGPKLLIQFQNNGVVDDSQLPKDRFSAERLKGVDSTLKIQPAKLEDSAVYLCASSLGGGESYNSPLHFGNGTRLTVT.

The table lists this clone with a few counts. The gene calls are TRBV29-1 and TRBJ2-2, with 8 bases that match TRBD1. The germline V gene has CDR1 SQVTM and CDR2 ANQGSEA. The CDR3 loop spans 13 amino acids. Germline trimming cut 7 bases from V and 2 bases from J; bases unmatched to any gene: 3. CDR3 residues: CSGGQENTGELFF. The CDR3, as DNA: TGCAGCGGGGGACAGGAAAACACCGGGGAGCTGTTTTTT.

In this sample, this clone turned up a few times. This chain uses TRBV29-1 with TRBJ2-7, with D uncertain. Trimming took 5 bases from V and 2 from J, leaving 7 bases between them. Looked up from germline, CDR1 is SQVTM and CDR2 is ANQGSEA. The CDR3 spans 11 residues. CDR3 sequence reads: CSVLAPYEQYF. The CDR3 nucleotides read TGCAGCGTTCTGGCCCCCTACGAGCAGTACTTC.

The rearrangement joins TRBV4-1 to TRBJ2-3, with D possibly being TRBD2 (6 bases). This CDR3 has 16 amino acids. With 0 bases removed from V and 5 bases from J, the gap between germline ends came to 15 bases. Germline V lookup: CDR1 MGHRA, CDR2 YSYEKL. CDR3 nucleotides: TGCGCCAGCAGCCAAGATGACGGGAGTTATGGAGATACGCAGTATTTT. This codes for CASSQDDGSYGDTQYF.

J is TRBJ1-1 and V is TRBV7-9; maybe TRBD1 (5 bases). CDR1 is SEHNR and CDR2 is FQNEAQ in the germline V gene (reference sequence). Trimming took 5 bases from V and 1 from J, leaving 11 bases between them. The CDR3 length is 14 residues. CDR3 sequence (DNA): TGTGCCAGCAGCATGGGACTTGGGAACACTGAAGCTTTCTTT. Its protein product is CASSMGLGNTEAFF.

The chain combines TRBV29-1 with TRBJ2-1; D may be TRBD1 (7 bases). V was shortened by 1 base and J by 7 bases, with 17 bases between the two germline ends. The CDR3 has 15 residues. The germline V gene encodes CDR1 SQVTM and CDR2 ANQGSEA. The CDR3 loop reads CSVEGGDSDLNEQFF. In DNA, the CDR3 is TGCAGCGTTGAAGGCGGGGACAGCGACCTTAATGAGCAGTTCTTC.

The rearrangement links TRBV2 to TRBJ2-2; D is unresolved. Trimming took off 6 bases at V and 0 bases at J, with 11 bases between the two ends. The CDR3 is made up of 15 amino acids. CDR1 is SNHLY, CDR2 FYNNEI, per germline. The CDR3 DNA sequence: TGTGCCAGCAGACCGAACAGAGCGAACACCGGGGAGCTGTTTTTT. This encodes CASRPNRANTGELFF.

This clone was seen a handful of times. The chain carries TRBV19 and TRBJ2-5; D is possibly TRBD2 (6 bases). This CDR3 comprises 15 residues. CDR1 and CDR2 from the germline V gene are LNHDA and SQIVND (reference sequence). Trimming cost V 5 bases and J 5 bases, with 18 bases left between them. The CDR3 DNA reads as TGTGCCAGTAGTGCCCCGTCTTACGGGAGTGAGACCCAGTACTTC. Translated: CASSAPSYGSETQYF. The full variable domain, with the rest looked up from reference TRBV19 and TRBJ2-5, is DGGITQSPKYLFRKEGQNVTLSCEQNLNHDAMYWYRQDPGQGLRLIYYSQIVNDFQKGDIAEGYSVSREKKESFPLTVTSAQKNPTAFYLCASSAPSYGSETQYFGPGTRLLVL.

This clone has only one observation. The chain is built from TRBV11-2 and TRBJ2-6; D gene uncertain. The V end lost 6 bases, the J end lost 1 base, and 4 bases lay between the germline ends. CDR1 and CDR2 (germline): SGHAT, FQNNGV. The CDR3 contains 13 residues. CDR3 sequence (DNA): TGTGCCAGCAGACCGTCTGGGGCCAACGTCCTGACTTTC. It is translated as CASRPSGANVLTF. The whole variable domain, remainder taken from reference TRBV11-2 and TRBJ2-6, is EAGVAQSPRYKIIEKRQSVAFWCNPISGHATLYWYQQILGQGPKLLIQFQNNGVVDDSQLPKDRFSAERLKGVDSTLKIQPAKLEDSAVYLCASRPSGANVLTFGAGSRLTVL.

The chain recombines TRBV9 with TRBJ2-3; the D gene is possibly TRBD2 (6 bases). The CDR3 contains 16 residues. V gave up 5 bases and J gave up 0 bases, with 16 bases separating them. Looked up from germline, CDR1 is SGDLS and CDR2 is YYNGEE. The CDR3 protein is CASSPLAWLSTDTQYF. CDR3 sequence (DNA): TGTGCCAGCAGTCCCCTAGCGTGGCTTAGCACAGATACGCAGTATTTT.

J is TRBJ2-7 and V is TRBV5-6; tentative D call: TRBD1 (6 bases). V lost 3 bases and J 2 bases, leaving 9 bases between the germline ends. There are 13 residues in the CDR3. CDR1 and CDR2 (germline): SGHDT, YYEEEE. CDR3 protein: CASSSGTTYEQYF. CDR3 DNA: TGTGCCAGCAGCTCTGGGACAACCTACGAGCAGTACTTC.

The rearrangement joins TRBV15 to TRBJ2-2, with 8 nucleotides matching TRBD1. CDR1 is LNHNV and CDR2 is YYDKDF in the germline V gene (reference sequence). The CDR3 runs to 15 residues. V shed 6 bases, J shed 0 bases, and the junction held 3 bases outside the gene matches. In DNA form, the CDR3 reads TGTGCCACCAGAGGACAGGGCACGAACACCGGGGAGCTGTTTTTT. Translating it yields CATRGQGTNTGELFF.

The chain links TRBV19 to TRBJ2-2; tentatively, D is TRBD2 (5 bases). Deletions cut 8 bases from V and 2 bases from J, with 9 bases between. This CDR3 is 13 amino acids long. CDR1 and CDR2 from the germline V gene are LNHDA and SQIVND (reference sequence). CDR3 sequence reads: CASATRNTGELFF. CDR3 nucleotides: TGTGCCAGTGCTACTAGAAACACCGGGGAGCTGTTTTTT.

This clone was picked up a small number of times. V and J are TRBV27 and TRBJ2-7, with D uncertain. Between the trimmed V and J ends, which lost 5 bases and 0 bases, there was a span of 11 bases. CDR1 is MNHEY and CDR2 is SMNVEV in the germline V gene (reference sequence). There are 14 residues in the CDR3. CDR3 bases: TGTGCCAGCAGTGATGGGTCAGCCTCCTACGAGCAGTACTTC. Translating it yields CASSDGSASYEQYF.

The J gene is TRBJ1-1, the V gene TRBV30, with D possibly TRBD1 on 5 matching bases. Germline values: CDR1 GTSNPN, CDR2 SVGIG (reference sequence). V was shortened by 4 bases and J by 4 bases, with 19 bases between the two germline ends. The CDR3 has 15 residues. The CDR3 spells CAWTWGFLGGTEAFF. The CDR3 bases are TGTGCCTGGACGTGGGGCTTCTTAGGTGGCACTGAAGCTTTCTTT.

This chain joins TRBV7-2 and TRBJ2-7; 8 bases fit TRBD2. The CDR3 length is 15 residues. CDR1 and CDR2 (germline): SGHTA, FQGNSA. J was trimmed by 3 bases and V by 2 bases; bases with no gene match: 6. The CDR3 DNA sequence: TGTGCCAGCAGCTTACAGCGGGGGCAGTACTACGAGCAGTACTTC. Its translation: CASSLQRGQYYEQYF. The full variable domain, in which reference TRBV7-2 and TRBJ2-7 provide the parts outside the CDR3, is GAGVSQSPSNKVTEKGKDVELRCDPISGHTALYWYRQSLGQGLEFLIYFQGNSAPDKSGLPSDRFSAERTGGSVSTLTIQRTQQEDSAVYLCASSLQRGQYYEQYFGPGTRLTVT.

This clone was seen repeatedly, ten times or more. This chain links TRBV6-5 with TRBJ1-2; D is unresolved. Germline V gene sequence: CDR1 MNHEY, CDR2 SVGAGI. The CDR3 runs to 13 residues. V dropped 7 bases and J dropped 2 bases, with 11 bases sitting between them. This CDR3 is CASITSGNYGYTF. In DNA form, the CDR3 reads TGTGCCAGCATCACGTCGGGGAACTATGGCTACACCTTC.

The chain uses TRBV6-5 and TRBJ2-3, with D maybe TRBD2 (7 bases). The germline V gene encodes CDR1 MNHEY and CDR2 SVGAGI. This CDR3 has 15 residues. V was pared by 5 bases and J by 6 bases, with 18 bases between. The CDR3 region is CASSQQPRGADTQYF. CDR3 nucleotides: TGTGCCAGCAGTCAGCAGCCTCGGGGGGCCGATACGCAGTATTTT.

The chain uses TRBV4-1 and TRBJ2-7, with D possibly being TRBD2 (6 bases). CDR3 length equals 14 residues. Per the germline V gene, CDR1 is MGHRA and CDR2 is YSYEKL. The ends were cut back, 1 base at V and 3 bases at J, with 10 bases in the middle. The CDR3 loop reads CASSQVEGFYEQYF. The CDR3, as DNA: TGCGCCAGCAGCCAAGTGGAGGGTTTCTACGAGCAGTACTTC.

The chain carries TRBV7-9 and TRBJ2-1, with D possibly matching TRBD2 (6 bases). The V gene's germline CDR1 is SEHNR and CDR2 FQNEAQ (reference sequence). V lost 2 bases, J lost 8 bases, and 10 bases lay in between. This CDR3 has 13 amino acids. This CDR3 reads CASSLITGDEQFF. The CDR3, as DNA: TGTGCCAGCAGCTTAATCACGGGGGATGAGCAGTTCTTC.

This clone was seen only a few times. This chain joins TRBV7-9 and TRBJ2-1, with a possible D match to TRBD1 (6 bases). The CDR3 runs to 13 residues. The V and J ends lost 5 bases and 4 bases respectively, with 9 bases between them. Germline CDR1 and CDR2: SEHNR and FQNEAQ (reference sequence). The CDR3 DNA is TGTGCCAGCAGCCGGACAGAGTACAATGAGCAGTTCTTC. Protein product: CASSRTEYNEQFF.

This rearrangement joins TRBV5-1 to TRBJ2-1; no clear D. Germline CDR1 is SGHRS and CDR2 is YFSETQ. The CDR3 has 13 amino acids. The germline V and J ends were trimmed by 4 bases and 2 bases, with 7 bases remaining between them. CDR3 protein: CASSPHTYNEQFF. CDR3 nucleotides: TGCGCCAGCAGCCCCCATACCTACAATGAGCAGTTCTTC.

V gene TRBV29-1 combines with J gene TRBJ1-2, with 10 nucleotides matching TRBD1. Germline trimming cut 7 bases from V and 8 bases from J; bases unmatched to any gene: 10. Germline values: CDR1 SQVTM, CDR2 ANQGSEA. The length of the CDR3 is 13 residues. CDR3 protein: CSGRQGAGSGYTF. In DNA, the CDR3 is TGCAGCGGCCGACAGGGGGCTGGTTCAGGCTACACCTTC. The variable domain in full, completed from reference TRBV29-1 and TRBJ1-2, reads SAVISQKPSRDICQRGTSLTIQCQVDSQVTMMFWYRQQPGQSLTLIATANQGSEATYESGFVIDKFPISRPNLTFSTLTVSNMSPEDSSIYLCSGRQGAGSGYTFGSGTRLTVV.

This chain joins TRBV29-1 and TRBJ2-1; 9 bases align to TRBD2. The CDR3 spans 15 residues. From germline, CDR1 is SQVTM and CDR2 ANQGSEA. V dropped 5 bases and J dropped 0; count of bases not matched to a gene: 5. The CDR3 reads CSVSGGPYSYNEQFF. Written as DNA, the CDR3 is TGCAGCGTTAGCGGGGGGCCGTACTCCTACAATGAGCAGTTCTTC.

This clone was counted a few times. The gene calls are TRBV5-1 and TRBJ2-3, with D tentatively TRBD1 (6 bases). There are 16 residues in the CDR3. Trimming removed 0 bases at V and 1 base at J, with 12 bases between. The germline V gene encodes CDR1 SGHRS and CDR2 YFSETQ. The CDR3 region has the DNA TGCGCCAGCAGCTTGGAGTACAGGGTGGGCACAGATACGCAGTATTTT. This codes for CASSLEYRVGTDTQYF.

This chain links TRBV4-1 with TRBJ1-6, with D possibly matching TRBD1 (6 bases). The CDR3 extends over 13 amino acids. Germline V gives CDR1 MGHRA, CDR2 YSYEKL. The V gene lost 0 bases and the J gene lost 12 bases, with 9 bases spanning the gap. The CDR3 DNA reads TGCGCCAGCAGCCAAGATCAGGGACAACCCCTCCACTTT. It codes for CASSQDQGQPLHF.

This clone appeared a few times. The chain carries TRBV5-6 and TRBJ1-1, with 8 nucleotides matching TRBD1. V dropped 5 bases and J dropped 1; count of bases not matched to a gene: 13. CDR1 and CDR2 (germline): SGHDT, YYEEEE. This CDR3 is built from 17 residues. The CDR3 is CASRLLGQGEANTEAFF. The CDR3, as DNA: TGTGCCAGCAGGCTCCTTGGACAGGGTGAGGCGAACACTGAAGCTTTCTTT.

The chain recombines TRBV29-1 with TRBJ1-2; no reliable D call. Trimming removed 2 bases from V and 7 bases from J, with 11 bases in between. The germline gives CDR1 SQVTM, CDR2 ANQGSEA. The CDR3 is made up of 12 amino acids. The DNA of the CDR3 is TGCAGCGTTGAACCGGAGGGCTCTGGCTACACCTTC. It codes for CSVEPEGSGYTF.